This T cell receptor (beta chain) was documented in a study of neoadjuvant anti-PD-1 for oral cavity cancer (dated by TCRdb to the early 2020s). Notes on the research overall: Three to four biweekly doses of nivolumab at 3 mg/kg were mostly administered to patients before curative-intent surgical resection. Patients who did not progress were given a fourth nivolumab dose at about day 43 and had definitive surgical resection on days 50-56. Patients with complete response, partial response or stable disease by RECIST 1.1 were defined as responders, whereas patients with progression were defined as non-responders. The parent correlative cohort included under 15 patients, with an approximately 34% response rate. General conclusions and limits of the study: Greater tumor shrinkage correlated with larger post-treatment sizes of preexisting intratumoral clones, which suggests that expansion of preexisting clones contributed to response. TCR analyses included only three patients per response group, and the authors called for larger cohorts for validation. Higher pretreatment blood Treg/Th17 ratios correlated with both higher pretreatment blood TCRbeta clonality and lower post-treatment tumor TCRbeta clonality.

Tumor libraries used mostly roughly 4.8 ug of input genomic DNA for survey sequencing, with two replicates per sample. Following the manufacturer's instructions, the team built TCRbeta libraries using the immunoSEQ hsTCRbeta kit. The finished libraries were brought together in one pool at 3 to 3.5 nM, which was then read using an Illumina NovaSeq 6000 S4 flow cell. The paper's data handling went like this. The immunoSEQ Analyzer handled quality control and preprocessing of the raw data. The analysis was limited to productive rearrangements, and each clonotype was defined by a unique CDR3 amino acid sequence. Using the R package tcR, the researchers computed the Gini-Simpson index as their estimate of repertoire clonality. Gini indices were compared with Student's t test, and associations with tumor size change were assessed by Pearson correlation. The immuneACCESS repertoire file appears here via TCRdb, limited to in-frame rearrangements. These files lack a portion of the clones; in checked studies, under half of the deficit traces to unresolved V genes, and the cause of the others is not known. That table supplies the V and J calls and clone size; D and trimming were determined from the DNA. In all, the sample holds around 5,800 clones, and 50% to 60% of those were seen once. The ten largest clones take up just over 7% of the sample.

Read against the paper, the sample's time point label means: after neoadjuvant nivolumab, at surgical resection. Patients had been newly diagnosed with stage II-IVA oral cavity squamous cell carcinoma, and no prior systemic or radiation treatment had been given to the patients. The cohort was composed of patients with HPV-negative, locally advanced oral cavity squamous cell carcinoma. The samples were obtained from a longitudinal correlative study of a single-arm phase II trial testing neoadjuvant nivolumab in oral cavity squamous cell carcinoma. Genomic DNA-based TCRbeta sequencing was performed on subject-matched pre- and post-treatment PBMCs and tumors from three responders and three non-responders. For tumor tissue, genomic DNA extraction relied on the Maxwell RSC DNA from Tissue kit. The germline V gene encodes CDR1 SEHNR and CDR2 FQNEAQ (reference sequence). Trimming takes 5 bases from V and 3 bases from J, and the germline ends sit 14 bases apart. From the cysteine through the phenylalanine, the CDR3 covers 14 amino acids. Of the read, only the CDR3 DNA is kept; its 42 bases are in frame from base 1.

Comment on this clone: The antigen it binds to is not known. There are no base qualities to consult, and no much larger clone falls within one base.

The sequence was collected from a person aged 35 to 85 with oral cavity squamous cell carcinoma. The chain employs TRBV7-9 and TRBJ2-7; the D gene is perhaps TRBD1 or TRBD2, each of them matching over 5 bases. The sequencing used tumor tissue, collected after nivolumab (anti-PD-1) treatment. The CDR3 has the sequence CASSPGALSYEQYF. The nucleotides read TGTGCCAGCAGCCCCGGGGCTCTTAGCTACGAGCAGTACTTC.